These T cell receptor beta chains were read from a single sample in a study of vaccination and CD4 T cells after COVID-19. In TCRdb, the PCR reads were re-called with MiXCR into one record per CDR3 protein. The table has around 10,000 distinct CDR3 sequences, 60% to 75% seen once. These receptors' antigens are unknown. Sequenced input: CD4+ T cells from blood, cultured in vitro. These receptors were taken from a human donor who had recovered from COVID-19. CDR3s include the opening cysteine and the closing phenylalanine or tryptophan.

j_call,v_call,cdr3_aa
TRBJ1-5,TRBV2,CASSDRGGLQPQHF
TRBJ2-7,TRBV7-8,CASSLIPGQAYEQYF
TRBJ1-2,TRBV20-1,CSASSAFGYTF
TRBJ1-1,TRBV11-2,CASSLVGGKNTEAFF
TRBJ1-2,TRBV5-4,CASSFPGAGNYGYTF
TRBJ1-5,TRBV2,CASRQYSNQPQHF
TRBJ1-5,TRBV20-1,CSAKGGNQPQHF
TRBJ1-1,TRBV7-9,CASRGLYTEAFF
TRBJ2-1,TRBV7-2,CASSLRGRTEQFF
TRBJ2-5,TRBV11-2,CASSPFLAADGETQYF
TRBJ2-7,TRBV6-1,CASGTDRSGYEQYF
TRBJ1-2,TRBV10-3,CAISGPRAGPSLGCTF
TRBJ2-5,TRBV7-6,CASSLVGAGGETQYF
TRBJ1-3,TRBV7-2,CASSRGTAGNTIYF
TRBJ1-2,TRBV6-5,CASSYSSGRGYTF
TRBJ2-5,TRBV7-2,CASSLAPRLGGETQYF
TRBJ2-1,TRBV4-3,CASSRDSSYNEQFF
TRBJ1-6,TRBV7-9,CASSQDSPLHF
TRBJ2-5,TRBV7-2,CASSLTGPPGTQYF
TRBJ2-2,TRBV20-1,CSAREGRNTGELFF
TRBJ1-2,TRBV7-8,CASSLGAGSGGYTF
TRBJ1-5,TRBV2,CASSGRAGVQPQHF
TRBJ2-3,TRBV27,CASSLRGTVTDTQYF
TRBJ2-2,TRBV10-3,CAISEVGANTGELFF
TRBJ1-5,TRBV2,CASSWDSEGNQPQHF
TRBJ2-7,TRBV20-1,CSANRLWREGRYVEQYF
TRBJ1-5,TRBV6-1,CASSEGLDPNQPQHF
TRBJ2-5,TRBV20-1,CSATSGGQETQYF
TRBJ1-4,TRBV2,CASSSGPGEKLFF
TRBJ2-7,TRBV19,CASSIGIIGEQYF
TRBJ2-6,TRBV4-1,CASSQEGWGSGANVLTF
TRBJ2-2,TRBV6-1,CASRPPDRGAGGELFF
TRBJ2-7,TRBV7-9,CASSHPGGAEQYF
TRBJ2-7,TRBV20-1,CSARDRASGSYEQYF
TRBJ1-6,TRBV6-5,CASSYDPGPNSPLHF
TRBJ2-7,TRBV7-8,CASSLYGTGGAEQYF
TRBJ1-2,TRBV20-1,CSAPEGQGKTYGYTF